What follows are 30 T cell receptor beta chains derived from one specimen sequenced in a study of blood T cell repertoires in COVID-19. TCRdb's table, derived via immunoSEQ multiplex PCR, lists solely in-frame clones and lacks some. The table records 13,000 or so clones, 65% to 80% of them present only once. The sample comprised peripheral blood. The receptor set was obtained from a woman older than 75 with acute or convalescent COVID-19.

This chain links TRBV29-1 with TRBJ2-1; 7 nucleotides match TRBD2. V was clipped by 7 bases and J by 7 bases; unmatched bases: 16. The CDR3 runs 15 residues. CDR1 SQVTM and CDR2 ANQGSEA come from the germline V gene. In DNA form, the CDR3 reads TGCAGCGCCGCTAGCGCGCGGGGGTCTTCTAATGAGCAGTTCTTC. Translating gives CSAASARGSSNEQFF.

This clone was counted between two and nine times. The gene calls are TRBV19 and TRBJ1-2; 10 bases are shared with TRBD1. The trim removed 4 bases at V and 4 bases at J, leaving 3 bases unmatched. CDR1 is LNHDA, CDR2 SQIVND, per germline (reference sequence). The CDR3 runs to 14 residues. The CDR3 bases are TGTGCCAGTAGTACGGGACAGGGGAGCTATGGCTACACCTTC. Translated, it gives CASSTGQGSYGYTF.

V is TRBV6-1 and J is TRBJ1-5; TRBD1 matches at 8 bases. CDR1 MNHNS and CDR2 SASEGT come from the germline V gene. The CDR3 runs to 15 residues. After removal of 4 bases from V and 1 base from J, the junction contained 3 bases not matched to a gene. CDR3 coding DNA: TGTGCCAGCAGTGGGACAGGGTACAGCAATCAGCCCCAGCATTTT. Amino acids: CASSGTGYSNQPQHF.

The chain combines TRBV6-5 with TRBJ1-1; no definite D call. The CDR3 covers 14 residues. Trimming left V 0 bases short and J 4 bases short, with 9 bases between. Germline CDR1 reads MNHEY; CDR2 reads SVGAGI. The DNA for the CDR3 is TGTGCCAGCAGTTACTCGATTCAGTTCACTGAAGCTTTCTTT. Translation gives CASSYSIQFTEAFF.

The count of this clone is one. This chain connects TRBV3-1 (or the pseudogene TRBV3-2) to TRBJ2-7, with 8 nucleotides matching TRBD1. CDR1 is LGHDT, CDR2 YNNKEL, per germline (reference sequence). The CDR3 loop spans 15 amino acids. V lost 2 bases and J lost 3; bases outside the gene matches: 6. CDR3: CASSQRLGQGYEQYF. The CDR3 DNA is TGTGCCAGCAGCCAACGCCTTGGACAGGGCTACGAGCAGTACTTC.

The rearrangement uses TRBV6-1 and TRBJ1-1; 7 bases are a match to TRBD1. V was clipped by 3 bases and J by 1 base; unmatched bases: 5. Per germline, CDR1 MNHNS and CDR2 SASEGT. This CDR3 has 15 residues. Written as DNA, the CDR3 is TGTGCCAGCAGTGACATGGGACAGAGGAACACTGAAGCTTTCTTT. It yields the protein CASSDMGQRNTEAFF.

V usage is TRBV10-3 and J usage is TRBJ1-1, with a tentative D call TRBD1 (5 bases). The germline gives CDR1 ENHRY, CDR2 SYGVKD. V was pared by 3 bases and J by 0 bases, with 14 bases between. The CDR3 has 16 residues. The CDR3 DNA follows: TGTGCCATCAGTGAATCCCTCGCAGGGCTGAACACTGAAGCTTTCTTT. It codes for CAISESLAGLNTEAFF.

This clone is classed as large. This rearrangement joins TRBV19 to TRBJ2-3; D might be TRBD1 (6 bases). The CDR3 is made up of 16 amino acids. Germline assignment: CDR1 LNHDA and CDR2 SQIVND (reference sequence). With 3 bases removed from V and 2 bases from J, the gap between germline ends came to 15 bases. The CDR3 coding sequence is TGTGCCAGTAGTATTGGGTTGGACAGTTTCACAGATACGCAGTATTTT. Its translation is CASSIGLDSFTDTQYF.

The CDR3: CASSQKADSNQPQHF. The CDR3 bases are TGTGCCAGCAGCCAAAAGGCGGATAGCAATCAGCCCCAGCATTTT. This chain links TRBV4-2 with TRBJ1-5; no firm D call. With 2 bases removed from V and 0 bases from J, the gap between germline ends came to 8 bases. The V gene's germline CDR1 is LGHNA and CDR2 YNFKEQ. This CDR3 region has 15 residues.

The V call is TRBV2, the J call TRBJ2-2; 7 bases fit TRBD2. J was trimmed by 0 bases and V by 6 bases; bases with no gene match: 4. The CDR3 extends over 15 amino acids. Germline CDR1 is SNHLY and CDR2 is FYNNEI. CDR3 coding DNA: TGTGCCAGCAGGGGAGGGGCCGCGAACACCGGGGAGCTGTTTTTT. As protein: CASRGGAANTGELFF.

This chain uses TRBV24-1 with TRBJ2-7; 7 bases line up with TRBD1. V dropped 7 bases and J dropped 1; count of bases not matched to a gene: 3. The CDR3 runs 13 residues. Germline CDR1 KGHDR, CDR2 SFDVKD. The CDR3 DNA is TGTGCCACCAGCCGGACAGGATCCTACGAGCAGTACTTC. Protein sequence: CATSRTGSYEQYF.

Only a few counts were recorded for this clone. The J gene is TRBJ2-7, the V gene TRBV2, with D hard to call. Trimming took off 9 bases at V and 5 bases at J, with 11 bases between the two ends. Per the germline V gene, CDR1 is SNHLY and CDR2 is FYNNEI. This CDR3 is 11 amino acids long. CDR3: CASTAFDEQYF. The CDR3 bases are TGTGCCAGTACAGCTTTCGACGAGCAGTACTTC.

This chain connects TRBV25-1 to TRBJ2-1; maybe TRBD1 (6 bases). Germline loops: CDR1 MGHDK, CDR2 SYGVNS. Trimming shortened V by 2 bases and J by 2 bases, and 7 bases separated the two germline ends. The CDR3 totals 14 residues. Here the CDR3 DNA reads TGTGCCAGCAGTGAAGGGACAACCTACAATGAGCAGTTCTTC. It is translated as CASSEGTTYNEQFF.

The chain's CDR3 is CASSLDLQIWTEAFF. The DNA of the CDR3 is TGTGCCAGCAGCTTAGATTTGCAGATATGGACTGAAGCTTTCTTT. This sequence joins TRBV11-2 and TRBJ1-1; D uncertain. Between the trimmed V and J ends, which lost 0 bases and 5 bases, there was a span of 13 bases. The CDR3 totals 15 residues. Germline CDR1 and CDR2: SGHAT and FQNNGV.

The rearrangement uses TRBV2 and TRBJ1-6; tentative D call: TRBD1 (6 bases). The CDR3 sequence is 16 residues long. Trimming removed 2 bases from V and 2 bases from J, with 10 bases in between. Per the germline V gene, CDR1 is SNHLY and CDR2 is FYNNEI. The CDR3 nucleotides are TGTGCCAGCAGTGAACAGGGGACCACCTATAATTCACCCCTCCACTTT. It translates to CASSEQGTTYNSPLHF. Filled out from reference TRBV2 and TRBJ1-6, the complete variable domain reads EPEVTQTPSHQVTQMGQEVILRCVPISNHLYFYWYRQILGQKVEFLVSFYNNEISEKSEIFDDQFSVERPDGSNFTLKIRSTKLEDSAMYFCASSEQGTTYNSPLHFGNGTRLTVT.

The rearrangement uses TRBV5-6 and TRBJ1-6; a weak D match, TRBD1 (5 bases). V was pared by 4 bases and J by 4 bases, with 18 bases between. CDR1 SGHDT and CDR2 YYEEEE come from the germline V gene. The CDR3 contains 17 residues. The CDR3 region has the DNA TGTGCCAGCAGCCAAAATCTGGGTCGGGGGTATAATTCACCCCTCCACTTT. As protein: CASSQNLGRGYNSPLHF. Filled out from reference TRBV5-6 and TRBJ1-6, the complete variable domain reads DAGVTQSPTHLIKTRGQQVTLRCSPKSGHDTVSWYQQALGQGPQFIFQYYEEEERQRGNFPDRFSGHQFPNYSSELNVNALLLGDSALYLCASSQNLGRGYNSPLHFGNGTRLTVT.

The J gene is TRBJ2-3, the V gene TRBV30; 7 bases agree with TRBD2. Looked up from germline, CDR1 is GTSNPN and CDR2 is SVGIG (reference sequence). CDR3 length equals 13 residues. J lost 8 bases, V lost 3 bases, and 8 bases had no gene match. CDR3: CAWSGGPGGTQYF. DNA for the CDR3: TGTGCCTGGAGCGGAGGGCCGGGGGGTACGCAGTATTTT.

The chain is built from TRBV7-9 and TRBJ1-3, with D hard to call. Looked up from germline, CDR1 is SEHNR and CDR2 is FQNEAQ (reference sequence). Trimming cost V 1 base and J 0 bases, with 13 bases left between them. This CDR3 contains 17 residues. CDR3 coding DNA: TGTGCCAGCAGCTTAGGTAAATACAGCAGCTCTGGAAACACCATATATTTT. This translates into CASSLGKYSSSGNTIYF.

V usage is TRBV3-1 (or the pseudogene TRBV3-2) and J usage is TRBJ1-3; TRBD1 is a possible D gene (6 bases). This CDR3 comprises 14 residues. Germline-derived CDR1 and CDR2 are LGHDT and YNNKEL (reference sequence). The V end was cut by 3 bases, the J end by 3 bases, with 9 bases between. In nucleotides, the CDR3 is TGTGCCAGCAGCCATTACAGGGATGGAAACACCATATATTTT. Protein: CASSHYRDGNTIYF.

This chain connects TRBV2 to TRBJ1-4; D call uncertain. The CDR3 runs to 13 residues. Deletions cut 2 bases from V and 5 bases from J, with 6 bases between. Germline CDR1 reads SNHLY; CDR2 reads FYNNEI. This CDR3 reads CASSELQNEKLFF. For the CDR3, the DNA is TGTGCCAGCAGTGAATTACAAAATGAAAAACTGTTTTTT.

The CDR3 region has the DNA TGTGCCAGCAGTTCATGGACTAGCGGAGGGGATACGCAGTATTTT. Residues: CASSSWTSGGDTQYF. The gene calls are TRBV2 and TRBJ2-3, with 10 bases that match TRBD2. In germline, CDR1 is SNHLY, CDR2 FYNNEI. The CDR3 has 15 amino acids. V was clipped by 5 bases and J by 6 bases; unmatched bases: 8.

This chain uses TRBV11-2 with TRBJ2-5; D perhaps matches TRBD2 (7 bases). Trimming stripped 4 bases from V and 1 base from J, with 10 bases between. CDR1 SGHAT and CDR2 FQNNGV come from the germline V gene. The CDR3 loop spans 14 amino acids. CDR3 DNA: TGTGCCAGCAGCTATAGGGGGGGCCAAGAGACCCAGTACTTC. This gives the protein CASSYRGGQETQYF.

The rearrangement uses TRBV2 and TRBJ2-1; 7 nucleotides match TRBD2. J was trimmed by 0 bases and V by 6 bases; bases with no gene match: 2. CDR3 length equals 14 residues. The V gene's germline CDR1 is SNHLY and CDR2 FYNNEI. The DNA of the CDR3 is TGTGCCAGCAGCGGGAGGAGCTCCTACAATGAGCAGTTCTTC. This gives the protein CASSGRSSYNEQFF.

This sequence joins TRBV5-1 and TRBJ1-1, with D possibly matching TRBD1 (5 bases). This CDR3 is 13 amino acids long. Germline V gene sequence: CDR1 SGHRS, CDR2 YFSETQ. Trimming took 5 bases from V and 5 from J, leaving 13 bases between them. CDR3: CASRTGDGTEAFF. Here the CDR3 DNA reads TGCGCCAGCAGAACGGGGGATGGAACTGAAGCTTTCTTT.

This clone was observed at least ten times. J is TRBJ1-2 and V is TRBV10-3; 7 bases are shared with TRBD1. Germline V gene sequence: CDR1 ENHRY, CDR2 SYGVKD. V lost 6 bases to trimming and J lost 4 bases; unmatched junction nucleotides: 8. There are 14 residues in the CDR3. DNA for the CDR3: TGTGCCATCAGCGCTGGGACAGCGAGCTATGGCTACACCTTC. It translates to CAISAGTASYGYTF.

This clone was seen many times. The CDR3 loop reads CASSVSGTGNQPQHF. CDR3 bases: TGTGCCAGCAGCGTTTCCGGGACAGGTAATCAGCCCCAGCATTTT. The chain carries TRBV9 and TRBJ1-5, with TRBD1 matching over 8 bases. The trim removed 2 bases at V and 4 bases at J, leaving 5 bases unmatched. Germline V gene data show CDR1 as SGDLS and CDR2 as YYNGEE. This CDR3 has 15 residues.

The CDR3 DNA reads TGTGCCAGCAGCTCTTACAGGGGAACCTACGAGCAGTACTTC. Protein product: CASSSYRGTYEQYF. V and J are TRBV5-4 and TRBJ2-7, with TRBD1 identical over 7 bases. The CDR3 consists of 14 residues. From germline, CDR1 is SGHNT and CDR2 YYREEE (reference sequence). V trimming: 3 bases; J trimming: 2 bases; junction bases outside the gene matches: 5.

Here the CDR3 reads CASRLEAGNTEAFF. DNA of the CDR3: TGTGCAAGTCGCTTAGAAGCCGGGAACACTGAAGCTTTCTTT. The gene calls are TRBV12-2 and TRBJ1-1. TRBV12-2 represents a pseudogene. This CDR3 region has 14 residues.

The rearrangement uses TRBV7-2 and TRBJ2-2, with D perhaps matching TRBD2 (6 bases). The CDR3 is made up of 15 amino acids. Trimming took 0 bases from V and 7 from J, leaving 12 bases between them. The germline gives CDR1 SGHTA, CDR2 FQGNSA. CDR3 loop: CASSLAGGLGGELFF. The DNA of the CDR3 is TGTGCCAGCAGCTTAGCGGGGGGTTTAGGCGGGGAGCTGTTTTTT.

In its sample, this clone ranks as medium-sized. This chain joins TRBV6-4 and TRBJ2-1, with TRBD2 matching over 10 bases. Germline CDR1 reads MRHNA; CDR2 reads SNTAGT. V gave up 5 bases and J gave up 7 bases; unmatched junction bases: 11. The CDR3 is 16 amino acids. Here the CDR3 reads CASSYTSSGGANEQFF. Written as DNA, the CDR3 is TGTGCCAGCAGTTATACCTCAAGCGGGGGGGCAAATGAGCAGTTCTTC.